This TCR beta chain was recorded in a study of blood T cell repertoires in COVID-19. Across the study: Italy, Spain and the United States were the sources of the convalescent and acute COVID-19 samples. The analysed material was cDNA or gDNA that came from T cells, B-cell-depleted T cells, or PBMCs.

Using immunoSEQ multiplex PCR, the repertoire was profiled, and TCRdb retains in-frame clones only, with some absent. The sample consists of nearly 200,000 clones, around nine tenths of them appearing once. Germline lookup yields CDR1 SQVTM and CDR2 ANQGSEA. The CDR3 loop spans 14 amino acids. V gave up 1 base and J gave up 4 bases; unmatched junction bases: 6. The TCR comes from a woman aged 40 to 50 who had recovered from COVID-19. Sequencing was carried out using peripheral blood. The rearrangement joins TRBV29-1 to TRBJ1-2; 7 nucleotides align to TRBD1. The CDR3: CSVEVRGPGYGYTF. The CDR3 nucleotides read TGCAGCGTTGAAGTAAGGGGGCCAGGCTATGGCTACACCTTC.